This T cell receptor (beta chain) was identified in a study of T cell changes during pregnancy in multiple sclerosis. The assay was immunoSEQ multiplex PCR, and TCRdb's table has in-frame clones only and misses some. This sample carries about 42,000 clones, more than 85% of them seen once, and the ten largest clones take around 0.5%. Germline assignment: CDR1 KGHSH and CDR2 LQKENI. The CDR3 contains 12 residues. The V end lost 8 bases, the J end lost 0 bases, and 7 bases lay between the germline ends. This specimen was CD4+ T cells from peripheral blood mononuclear cells, taken in the second trimester of pregnancy. This receptor was taken from a female donor in good health, enrolled as a control in a pregnancy study. The V call is TRBV18, the J call TRBJ1-1; D unclear. Here the CDR3 reads CASLSLNTEAFF. The CDR3, as DNA: TGTGCCAGCCTCTCCCTGAACACTGAAGCTTTCTTT.